A single T cell receptor (beta chain) is shown here with its context. The specificity of this receptor is unknown. No base qualities exist here, and no much larger clone lies one base off it. Library generation was performed with the immunoSEQ multiplex PCR assay. For the multiplex PCR, a mixture combining 60 forward primers for TCR Vbeta segments and 13 reverse primers for TCR Jbeta segments was used. The CDR3 region of rearranged TCR beta genes was amplified from genomic DNA with a multiplex PCR assay. On the Illumina HiSeq System, the amplified TCR beta libraries were sequenced as 87-base-pair reads. In the authors' own workflow: A later analysis tallied about 77 million unique TCR beta chains across the 700 or so repertoires, and 10 million to 11 million of those chains were shared by two or more donors. To remove PCR and sequencing errors, raw reads were error-corrected and collapsed into unique sequences using a nearest-neighbor algorithm that merged closely related sequences. To assign V, D and J gene segments, CDR3 sequences were aligned to IMGT reference sequences. Each retained sequence needed at least a six-nucleotide match to both a V gene segment and a J gene segment. A rearrangement was called productive if the CDR3 had no stop codons and remained in frame with V and J, and every other rearrangement was called non-productive. CDR3 was defined according to IMGT convention as the region running from the second conserved V-encoded cysteine to the conserved J-encoded phenylalanine. The earlier analysis of about 640 of the donors excluded any sequence lacking an unambiguous match to a single V gene segment. In an earlier analysis of almost 600 of the donors, a V segment was called functional when productive rearrangements were above 56.7%, and segregating when the standard deviation between donors exceeded 5%. A statistical classification framework was built to diagnose cytomegalovirus status from the catalog of TCR beta chain sequences. A later analysis assigned V and J genes by comparing TCR nucleotide sequences with IMGT/GENE-DB human TR gene sequences. A later analysis assigned CDR3 sequences and most-parsimonious VDJ recombination scenarios with the TCRdist pipeline. In a later analysis, every TCR beta chain was defined by the combination of its CDR3 amino acid sequence and its V-gene family, and reads without a unique V-gene family were dropped. To address suspected cross-contamination and a sequencing artifact, a later analysis removed approximately 590 highly shared, low-generation-probability nucleotide sequences. A later analysis calculated a clonal expansion index for each public chain from normalized within-repertoire ranks of inferred template counts. A later analysis computed generation probabilities with a VDJ recombination model fitted to out-of-frame rearrangements, and checked the results against IGoR. In a later analysis, TCR-TCR, TCR-HLA and TCR-CMV co-occurrence was scored with hypergeometric tests, and a repertoire-size bias correction was applied to TCR pairs. To estimate false discovery rates, a later analysis permuted the HLA or CMV assignments 20 times. In a later analysis, co-occurring TCRs were grouped using DBSCAN, with TCRdist sequence similarity added in when clustering inside HLA-allele-positive subsets. Repertoires with fewer than 30,000 or more than 120,000 public chains, plus five repertoires with anomalous nucleotide sharing, were excluded from co-occurrence clustering. As stored in TCRdb, this immuneACCESS dataset retains in-frame rearrangements with V and J assigned. A fraction of the clones does not appear; measured against another copy, unresolved V genes explain less than half of the discrepancy, and the remainder lacks a known reason. That table furnishes V, J and clone size, whereas the DNA furnished D and trimming. Across this sample there are some 180,000 clones, with approximately 80% seen only once. The ten largest make up 1.2% to 1.5% of the sample.

This sample is drawn from a study of cytomegalovirus exposure and HLA in healthy donors (TCRdb year 2017). In terms of the full investigation: An earlier analysis of 587 of the donors reported 276 Gb of sequence data and around 100 million unique TCR beta sequences obtained from roughly 170 million T cells. Approximately 300 gigabases of sequencing data and 70 million to 95 million unique TCR sequences made up an early release that covered about 640 HLA-typed donors. Of the roughly 390 genotyped donors, 81% were placed in the genetic ancestry cluster associated with self-reported Caucasian donors. The study was designed to test whether signatures of past pathogen exposure could be identified by cataloging public T cell receptors. The study profiled the T cell repertoires of some 610 subjects by immunosequencing and related them to cytomegalovirus serostatus. A separate validation cohort of more than 100 different subjects was used in addition to the roughly 720-subject first cohort. To predict cytomegalovirus infection status, the study brought together high-throughput TCR immunosequencing, statistical association of individual TCRs with disease status, and machine learning. In a later analysis, previously published TCR beta repertoires from 550 to 750 donors were re-analyzed and high-resolution HLA genotyping was added so that TCR occurrence patterns could be studied. Rather than using new phenotypic data, the later analysis identified candidate immune exposures from TCR beta sequences and from how often those sequences occurred across donors. An earlier analysis of 450 to 750 of the donors used high-throughput TCR beta sequencing to judge whether each TCR beta V gene segment behaved as functional or pseudogenic. Alongside the repertoire data, information on donor age, sex, ethnicity and CMV serostatus was compiled. A later genetic analysis took genome-wide SNP genotypes for about 65% of the roughly 670 donors and used that subset as a discovery cohort. All discovery cohort repertoires had been generated on a single sequencing platform. HLA typing covered class I and class II loci at four-digit resolution. The number of typed donors differed by locus: about 620-640 for A, B, C, DRB1 and DQB1; 500 to 550 for DQA1; over 600 for DPA1; and 400 to 480 for DPB1. Four to six DR-DQ haplotypes were handled as single units for association and clustering, since linkage in the cohort was strong. Among under 450 genotyped donors of the cohort, an average of approximately 240,000 unique TCR beta nucleotide sequences were sequenced per donor, approximately 20% of them non-productive. Broader findings and caveats from the paper: Cytomegalovirus status was reported to be diagnosed by the classifier with high specificity and sensitivity in both the original and validation cohorts. A later analysis reported that several top co-occurrence clusters appeared linked to parvovirus B19, influenza, CMV and Epstein-Barr virus. Some IMGT-functional V segments, including TRBV6-2 and TRBV6-3, could not be distinguished by the 87-base-pair reads and were therefore excluded. According to the authors, the approach could potentially be generalized to other disease states and immunological phenotypes. In an earlier analysis of approximately 600 of the donors, most TCR beta V segments were observed in productive rearrangements about 87% or about 30% of the time, broadly matching IMGT annotations. CMV serostatus was the only immune exposure information available for the cohort. In a later analysis, the rate of TCR association differed among HLA loci, with DRB1 alleles having the most associated TCRs and HLA-C alleles having the fewest. In a later genetic analysis, a missense DCLRE1C variant was associated with V-gene and J-gene trimming of TCR beta chains, and the association was replicated in an independent cohort. A later analysis found that HLA-associated TCR beta chains were more clonally expanded and had lower generation probabilities than equally common non-associated chains. In vitro tests confirmed that three of the cytomegalovirus-associated TCR beta chains recognize cytomegalovirus antigens. Because counts were too low, about 18 rarely observed V segments, including chromosome 9 orphons, were excluded from the earlier analysis of roughly 580 of the donors. Most TCR sequences were observed very rarely across donors, whereas some public TCRs were present in many individuals. HLA typing was unavailable for some donors at each locus, so association tests used only the typed subset. In the study, roughly 160 TCR beta chains were listed as associated with cytomegalovirus. The sequencing pipeline was judged likely to have produced a cluster of highly shared sequence variants as a technical artifact. Most CMV-associated TCR beta chains appeared to be HLA-restricted in a later analysis, and the HLA associations seemed to be driven largely by CMV exposure. Linkage disequilibrium might explain the correlated functional status among segregating V segments, but an unknown experimental factor could not be excluded. Strong co-occurrence of HLA alleles, especially DR and DQ, made assigning TCR associations to individual alleles difficult. A later analysis associated roughly 17,000 TCR beta sequences with specific HLA alleles at a false discovery rate of 0.05. The presence/absence analyses assumed that sequencing depth was roughly uniform across donors, and that assumption may not be true. Only TCR beta chains were sequenced in this cohort, and the absence of alpha or paired-chain data limited detectable features. A further reported finding was that TCR beta sequences accurately predicted the HLA-A and HLA-B alleles for most subjects in the first cohort. Compared with the roughly 670-donor mean, donors in an Asian-associated ancestry cluster had fewer N-insertions in productive TCRs, according to a later genetic analysis.

Trimming at the junction amounts to 6 bases on V and 5 bases on J, and the germline ends lie 13 bases apart. The cysteine opens and the phenylalanine closes a CDR3 of 13 amino acids. The retained sequence is limited to the CDR3, 39 bases, with the frame set at the first base. CDR1 and CDR2 were assigned from the germline V gene (reference sequence) as SGHAT and FQDESV. The cohort consisted of 666 healthy bone marrow donors. At the time of sampling, all cohort members were nominally healthy, though unrecorded immune exposures were likely present. The donor was CMV seropositive and was included in the group of 250 to 300 seropositive cohort members. Every donor gave a peripheral blood sample, and the peripheral blood mononuclear cells from that sample were used for TCR beta sequencing. Genomic DNA extraction from the blood cell samples was performed with the Qiagen DNeasy Blood Extraction Kit.

The sequencing sample was made of PBMCs. The sequence is built from TRBV11-1 and TRBJ2-5; TRBD1 is perhaps the D gene, given 5 matching bases. The clonotype comes from a girl between 10 and 17 years old in good health and CMV-seropositive. Read as DNA, the sequence is TGTGCCAGCAGGTCAGGGTTCGGGGAGACCCAGTACTTC. Its protein product is CASRSGFGETQYF.